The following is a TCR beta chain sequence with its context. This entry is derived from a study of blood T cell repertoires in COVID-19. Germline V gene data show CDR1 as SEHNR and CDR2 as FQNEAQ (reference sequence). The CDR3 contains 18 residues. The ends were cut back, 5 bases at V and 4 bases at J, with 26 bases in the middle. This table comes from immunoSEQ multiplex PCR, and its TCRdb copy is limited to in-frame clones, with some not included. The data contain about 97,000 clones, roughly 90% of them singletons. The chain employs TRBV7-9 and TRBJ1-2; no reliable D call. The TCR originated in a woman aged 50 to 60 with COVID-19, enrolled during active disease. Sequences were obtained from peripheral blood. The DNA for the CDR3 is TGTGCCAGCAGCATTCCGGGGAAAGTTAGTGTTTCATCCTATGGCTACACCTTC. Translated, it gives CASSIPGKVSVSSYGYTF.